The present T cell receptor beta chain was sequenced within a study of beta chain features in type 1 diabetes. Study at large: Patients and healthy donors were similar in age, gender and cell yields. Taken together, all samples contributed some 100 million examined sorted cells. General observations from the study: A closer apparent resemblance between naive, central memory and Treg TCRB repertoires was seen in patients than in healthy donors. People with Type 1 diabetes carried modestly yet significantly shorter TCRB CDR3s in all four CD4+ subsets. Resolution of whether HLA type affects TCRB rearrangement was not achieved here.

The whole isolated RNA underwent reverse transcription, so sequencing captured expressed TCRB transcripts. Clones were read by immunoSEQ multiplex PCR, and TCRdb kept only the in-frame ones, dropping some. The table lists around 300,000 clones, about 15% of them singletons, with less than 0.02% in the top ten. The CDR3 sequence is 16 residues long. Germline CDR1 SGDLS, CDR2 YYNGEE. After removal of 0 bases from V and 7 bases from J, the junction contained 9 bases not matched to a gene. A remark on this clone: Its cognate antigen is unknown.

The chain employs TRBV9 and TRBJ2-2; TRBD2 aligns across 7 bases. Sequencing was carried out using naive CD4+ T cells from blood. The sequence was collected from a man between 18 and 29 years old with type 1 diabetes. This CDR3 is CASSVDPAGLDGELFF. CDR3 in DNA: TGTGCCAGCAGCGTAGACCCAGCGGGACTGGACGGGGAGCTGTTTTTT.